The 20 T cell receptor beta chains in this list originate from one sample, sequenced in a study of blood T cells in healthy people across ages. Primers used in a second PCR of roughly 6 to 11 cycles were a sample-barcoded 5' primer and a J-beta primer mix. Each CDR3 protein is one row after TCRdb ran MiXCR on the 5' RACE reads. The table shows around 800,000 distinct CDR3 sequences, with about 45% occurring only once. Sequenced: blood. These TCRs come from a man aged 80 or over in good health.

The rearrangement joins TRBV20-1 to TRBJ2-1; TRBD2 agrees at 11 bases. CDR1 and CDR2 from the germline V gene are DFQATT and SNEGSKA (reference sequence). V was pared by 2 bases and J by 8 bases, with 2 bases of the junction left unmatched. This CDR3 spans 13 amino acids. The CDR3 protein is CSARISGRDEQFF. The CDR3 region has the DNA TGCAGTGCTAGAATTAGCGGGAGGGATGAGCAGTTCTTC.

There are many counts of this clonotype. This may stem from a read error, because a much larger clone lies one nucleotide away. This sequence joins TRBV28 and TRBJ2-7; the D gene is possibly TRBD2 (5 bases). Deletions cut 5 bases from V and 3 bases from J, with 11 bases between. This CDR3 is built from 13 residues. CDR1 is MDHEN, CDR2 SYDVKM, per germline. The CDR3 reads CASSGGLHYEQYF. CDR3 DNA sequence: TGTGCCAGCAGTGGAGGACTCCACTACGAGCAGTACTTC.

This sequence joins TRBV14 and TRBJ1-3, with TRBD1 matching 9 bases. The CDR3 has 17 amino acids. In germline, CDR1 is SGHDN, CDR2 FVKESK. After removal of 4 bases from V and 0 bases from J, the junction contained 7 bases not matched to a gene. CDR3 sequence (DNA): TGTGCCAGCAGCCGCCGACAGGGGGTCCACTCTGGAAACACCATATATTTT. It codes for CASSRRQGVHSGNTIYF.

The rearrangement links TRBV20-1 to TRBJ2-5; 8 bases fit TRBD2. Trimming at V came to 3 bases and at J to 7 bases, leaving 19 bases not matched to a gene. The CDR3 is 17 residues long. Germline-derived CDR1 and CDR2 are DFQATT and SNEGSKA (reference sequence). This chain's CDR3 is CSARAGGGDFSGGTQYF. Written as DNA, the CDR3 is TGCAGTGCTAGGGCCGGGGGGGGCGATTTTTCCGGGGGGACCCAGTACTTC.

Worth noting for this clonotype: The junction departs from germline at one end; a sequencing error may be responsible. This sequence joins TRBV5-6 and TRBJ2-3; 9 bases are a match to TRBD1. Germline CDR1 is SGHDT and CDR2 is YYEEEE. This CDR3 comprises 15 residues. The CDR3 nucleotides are TGTGCCGGCAGCGAGACAGGGGGTTACACAGATACGCAGTATTTT. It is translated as CAGSETGGYTDTQYF.

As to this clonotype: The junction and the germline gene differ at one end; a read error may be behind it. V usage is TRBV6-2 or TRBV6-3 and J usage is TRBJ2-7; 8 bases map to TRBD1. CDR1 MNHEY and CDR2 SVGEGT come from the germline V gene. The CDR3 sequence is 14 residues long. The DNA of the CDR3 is TGTGCCAGCAGTGACTCGGACAGGGACCACGAGCAGTACTTC. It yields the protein CASSDSDRDHEQYF.

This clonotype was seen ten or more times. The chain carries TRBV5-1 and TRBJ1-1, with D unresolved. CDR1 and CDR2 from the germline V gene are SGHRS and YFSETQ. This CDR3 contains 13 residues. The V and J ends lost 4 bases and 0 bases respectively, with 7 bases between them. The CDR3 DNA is TGCGCCAGCAGCCTTGACATGAACACTGAAGCTTTCTTT. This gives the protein CASSLDMNTEAFF.

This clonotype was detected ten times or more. The CDR3 reads CASIAGTEPYEQYF. DNA of the CDR3: TGTGCCAGCATTGCCGGGACAGAACCTTACGAGCAGTACTTC. The chain carries TRBV25-1 and TRBJ2-7; 7 bases align to TRBD1. CDR1 and CDR2 (germline): MGHDK, SYGVNS. The CDR3 has 14 residues. With 7 bases clipped from V and 4 bases from J, the junction kept 10 bases outside the gene matches.

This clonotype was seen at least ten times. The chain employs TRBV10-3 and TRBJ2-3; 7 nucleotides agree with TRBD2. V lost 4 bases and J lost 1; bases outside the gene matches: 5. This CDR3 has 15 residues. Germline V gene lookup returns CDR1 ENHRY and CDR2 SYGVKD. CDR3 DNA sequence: TGTGCCATCAGTGGGCTAGCGGAGGGCACAGATACGCAGTATTTT. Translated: CAISGLAEGTDTQYF.

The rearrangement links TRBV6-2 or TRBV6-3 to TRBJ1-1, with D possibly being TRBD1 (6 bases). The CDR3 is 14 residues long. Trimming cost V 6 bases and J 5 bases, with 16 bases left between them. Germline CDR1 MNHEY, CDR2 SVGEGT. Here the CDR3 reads CASRDRGGGTEAFF. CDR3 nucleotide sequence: TGTGCCAGCAGGGACCGCGGGGGCGGAACTGAAGCTTTCTTT.

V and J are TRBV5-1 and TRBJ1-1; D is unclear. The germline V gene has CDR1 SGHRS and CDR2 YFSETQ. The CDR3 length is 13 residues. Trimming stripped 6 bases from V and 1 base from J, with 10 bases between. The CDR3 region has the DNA TGCGCCAGCAAGCTGGAACCGAACACTGAAGCTTTCTTT. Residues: CASKLEPNTEAFF.

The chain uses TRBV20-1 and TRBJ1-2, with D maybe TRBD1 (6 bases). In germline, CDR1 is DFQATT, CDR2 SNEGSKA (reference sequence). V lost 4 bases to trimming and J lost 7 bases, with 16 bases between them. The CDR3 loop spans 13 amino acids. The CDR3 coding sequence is TGCAGTGCTATCGGACAGCCTCTGGCTGGCTACACCTTC. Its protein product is CSAIGQPLAGYTF.

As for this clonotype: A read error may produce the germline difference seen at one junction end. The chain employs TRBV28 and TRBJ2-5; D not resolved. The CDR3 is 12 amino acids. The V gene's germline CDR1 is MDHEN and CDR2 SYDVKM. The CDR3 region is CANSPLVGTQYF. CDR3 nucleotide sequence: TGTGCCAACAGTCCTTTAGTCGGGACCCAGTACTTC. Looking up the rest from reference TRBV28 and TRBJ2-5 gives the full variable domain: DVKVTQSSRYLVKRTGEKVFLECVQDMDHENMFWYRQDPGLGLRLIYFSYDVKMKEKGDIPEGYSVSREKKERFSLILESASTNQTSMYLCANSPLVGTQYFGPGTRLLVL.

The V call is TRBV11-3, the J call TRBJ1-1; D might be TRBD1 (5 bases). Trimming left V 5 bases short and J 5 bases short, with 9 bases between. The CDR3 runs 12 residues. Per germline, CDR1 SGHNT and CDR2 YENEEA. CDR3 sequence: CASSHGGTEAFF. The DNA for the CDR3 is TGTGCCAGCAGCCATGGGGGGACTGAAGCTTTCTTT.

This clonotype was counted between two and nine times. The CDR3 reads CASGRVDNEQFF. The CDR3 DNA reads as TGTGCCAGCGGAAGGGTAGACAATGAGCAGTTCTTC. V and J are TRBV12-3 or TRBV12-4 and TRBJ2-1; D unresolved. The V end was cut by 8 bases, the J end by 5 bases, with 10 bases between. The CDR3 covers 12 residues.

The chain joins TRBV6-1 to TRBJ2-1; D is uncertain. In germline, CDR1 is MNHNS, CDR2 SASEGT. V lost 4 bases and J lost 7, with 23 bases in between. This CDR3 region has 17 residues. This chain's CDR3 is CASSAARDRAHINEQFF. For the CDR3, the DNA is TGTGCCAGCAGTGCAGCGCGAGACCGGGCTCACATTAATGAGCAGTTCTTC.

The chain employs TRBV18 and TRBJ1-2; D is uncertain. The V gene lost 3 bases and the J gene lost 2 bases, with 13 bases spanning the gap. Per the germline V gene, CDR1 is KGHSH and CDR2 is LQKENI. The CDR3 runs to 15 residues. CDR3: CASSPPTGINYGYTF. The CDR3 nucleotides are TGTGCCAGCTCACCCCCGACGGGGATAAACTATGGCTACACCTTC. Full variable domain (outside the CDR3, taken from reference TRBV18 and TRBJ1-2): NAGVMQNPRHLVRRRGQEARLRCSPMKGHSHVYWYRQLPEEGLKFMVYLQKENIIDESGMPKERFSAEFPKEGPSILRIQQVVRGDSAAYFCASSPPTGINYGYTFGSGTRLTVV.

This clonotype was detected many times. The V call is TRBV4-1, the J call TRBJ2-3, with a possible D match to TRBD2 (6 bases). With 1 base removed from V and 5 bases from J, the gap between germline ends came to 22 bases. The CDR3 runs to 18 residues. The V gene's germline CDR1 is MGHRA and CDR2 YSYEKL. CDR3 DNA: TGCGCCAGCAGCCAAGTCCCCCTCACAGCGGGCCACGGAGATACGCAGTATTTT. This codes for CASSQVPLTAGHGDTQYF.

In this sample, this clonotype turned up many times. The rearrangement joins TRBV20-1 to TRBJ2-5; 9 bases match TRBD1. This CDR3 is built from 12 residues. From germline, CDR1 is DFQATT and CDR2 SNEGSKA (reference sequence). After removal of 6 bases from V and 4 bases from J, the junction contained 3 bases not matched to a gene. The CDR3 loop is CSAPGQGETQYF. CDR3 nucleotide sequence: TGCAGTGCCCCGGGACAGGGAGAGACCCAGTACTTC.

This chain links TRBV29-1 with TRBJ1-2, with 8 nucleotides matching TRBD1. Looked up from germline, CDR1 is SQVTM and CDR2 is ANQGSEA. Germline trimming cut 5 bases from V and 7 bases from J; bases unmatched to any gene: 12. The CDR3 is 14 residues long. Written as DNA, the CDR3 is TGCAGCGTTAAAATCGGACAGGGTGCGGGTGGCTACACCTTC. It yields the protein CSVKIGQGAGGYTF. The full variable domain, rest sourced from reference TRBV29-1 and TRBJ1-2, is SAVISQKPSRDICQRGTSLTIQCQVDSQVTMMFWYRQQPGQSLTLIATANQGSEATYESGFVIDKFPISRPNLTFSTLTVSNMSPEDSSIYLCSVKIGQGAGGYTFGSGTRLTVV.